This is a list of T cell receptor beta chains from one sample in a study of blood T cell repertoires in COVID-19. Some clones are missing from TCRdb's copy, which holds only in-frame ones; the method was immunoSEQ multiplex PCR. The sample yields about 98,000 clones, around 75% seen once. Material for sequencing was peripheral blood. The receptors were gathered from a man in his sixties or seventies with acute or convalescent COVID-19. Each CDR3 is given with its conserved first and last residue. D genes are given only for firm matches. Rows give clone size only sometimes, using once, few, many, or a class for an expanded clone.

V	size	D	J	CDR3	DNA
TRBV4-3	.	.	TRBJ1-1	CASSQGGGDAEAFF	TGCGCCAGCAGCCAAGGGGGGGGCGATGCTGAAGCTTTCTTT
TRBV23-1	.	TRBD1	TRBJ1-1	CASSQTGGPNYTEAFF	TGCGCCAGCAGTCAAACAGGGGGACCAAACTACACTGAAGCTTTCTTT
TRBV6-2/TRBV6-3	.	TRBD1	TRBJ1-1	CASSLDRETAEAFF	TGTGCCAGCAGTCTGGACAGGGAAACCGCTGAAGCTTTCTTT
TRBV4-3	.	.	TRBJ2-5	CASSQEVHGVGTPQETQYF	TGCGCCAGCAGCCAAGAGGTTCACGGGGTAGGGACTCCACAAGAGACCCAGTACTTC
TRBV4-2	.	.	TRBJ2-5	CASSQSSQETQYF	TGTGCCAGCAGCCAGTCGAGCCAAGAGACCCAGTACTTC
TRBV7-3	.	.	TRBJ1-2	CASSPFEGYGYTF	TGTGCCAGCAGCCCCTTCGAGGGTTATGGCTACACCTTC
TRBV5-1	once	.	TRBJ2-7	CASSQSSLPYEQYF	TGCGCCAGCAGCCAATCTAGCTTGCCCTACGAGCAGTACTTC
TRBV18	.	.	TRBJ2-2	CASSPRQNTGELFF	TGTGCCAGCTCACCACGGCAAAACACCGGGGAGCTGTTTTTT
TRBV10-3	.	TRBD1	TRBJ2-2	CAISSRDRASGELFF	TGTGCCATCAGCTCCCGGGACAGGGCGTCCGGGGAGCTGTTTTTT
TRBV5-1	.	.	TRBJ2-2	CASRENANTGELFF	TGCGCCAGCAGGGAGAACGCGAACACCGGGGAGCTGTTTTTT
TRBV29-1	.	TRBD1	TRBJ1-2	CSVTGGDNYGYTF	TGCAGCGTTACAGGGGGCGATAACTATGGCTACACCTTC
TRBV28	.	TRBD2	TRBJ2-7	CASSLLNLGTELAGGPSYEQYF	TGTGCCAGCAGTTTACTGAATCTTGGGACAGAATTAGCGGGAGGGCCTTCCTACGAGCAGTACTTC
TRBV5-6	.	TRBD2	TRBJ2-1	CASSFEAGGDIEQFF	TGTGCCAGCAGCTTTGAAGCGGGAGGGGACATTGAGCAGTTCTTC
TRBV5-1	few	TRBD1	TRBJ2-5	CASSYHRGRETQYF	TGCGCCAGCAGCTATCACAGGGGGCGGGAGACCCAGTACTTC
TRBV11-3	.	.	TRBJ2-1	CASSRLVGGYNEQFF	TGTGCCAGCAGCCGACTAGTGGGTGGTTACAATGAGCAGTTCTTC
TRBV9	.	.	TRBJ2-1	CASSVQGNEQFF	TGTGCCAGCAGCGTCCAGGGCAATGAGCAGTTCTTC
TRBV3-1/TRBV3-2	.	TRBD1	TRBJ1-2	CASSQRQGWGYTF	TGTGCCAGCAGCCAAAGACAGGGTTGGGGCTACACCTTC
TRBV4-3	.	.	TRBJ1-4	CASSQDFAGLVEKLFF	TGCGCCAGCAGCCAAGACTTCGCGGGGTTGGTGGAAAAACTGTTTTTT
TRBV5-4	once	TRBD1	TRBJ2-3	CASSSSSGTGGTDTQYF	TGTGCCAGCAGCTCCTCATCCGGGACAGGGGGGACAGATACGCAGTATTTT
TRBV5-1	few	.	TRBJ1-1	CASSPDIMNTEAFF	TGCGCCAGCAGCCCGGACATCATGAACACTGAAGCTTTCTTT
TRBV2	.	TRBD2	TRBJ2-7	CASDSGRAYF	TGTGCCAGTGACAGCGGGAGGGCGTACTTC
TRBV7-2	.	TRBD2	TRBJ2-1	CASSSPGLAGGSEQFF	TGTGCCAGCAGCTCCCCGGGACTAGCGGGGGGAAGTGAGCAGTTCTTC
TRBV5-6	.	TRBD1	TRBJ1-2	CASSGDRTYTF	TGTGCCAGCAGCGGGGACAGGACCTACACCTTC
TRBV4-2	.	.	TRBJ2-1	CASSQGRANEQFF	TGTGCCAGCAGCCAAGGGAGGGCTAATGAGCAGTTCTTC
TRBV25-1	few	TRBD1	TRBJ2-1	CASSAKGALNEQFF	TGTGCCAGCAGTGCAAAGGGGGCCCTCAATGAGCAGTTCTTC
TRBV6-5	few	TRBD2	TRBJ2-1	CASSIAGGSYNEQFF	TGTGCCAGCAGTATAGCGGGAGGGTCCTACAATGAGCAGTTCTTC
TRBV29-1	.	TRBD2	TRBJ2-5	CSVDFLVGGLQETQYF	TGCAGCGTTGACTTCCTAGTGGGAGGGCTTCAAGAGACCCAGTACTTC
TRBV29-1	.	.	TRBJ1-4	CSVSQGTNEKLFF	TGCAGCGTTTCGCAGGGGACTAATGAAAAACTGTTTTTT
TRBV9	.	.	TRBJ1-4	CASSIQGQGEKLFF	TGTGCCAGCAGCATACAGGGCCAGGGTGAAAAACTGTTTTTT
TRBV11-2	.	TRBD1	TRBJ1-5	CASSLRTGEQPQHF	TGTGCCAGCAGCTTAAGGACAGGGGAACAGCCCCAGCATTTT
TRBV11-2	.	.	TRBJ2-7	CASSDTSIPDNRGQYF	TGTGCCAGCAGTGACACGTCAATTCCTGATAACCGGGGGCAGTACTTC
TRBV5-8	.	.	TRBJ1-4	CASSLVGGEKLFF	TGTGCCAGCAGCTTGGTTGGAGGTGAAAAACTGTTTTTT
TRBV3-1/TRBV3-2	once	TRBD1	TRBJ1-2	CASSLGQGNGYTF	TGTGCCAGCAGCTTAGGACAGGGGAACGGCTACACCTTC
TRBV28	once	.	TRBJ2-1	CASSLWEPSYNEQFF	TGTGCCAGCAGTTTATGGGAGCCCTCCTACAATGAGCAGTTCTTC
TRBV19	.	.	TRBJ2-3	CASSMRSSTDTQYF	TGTGCCAGTAGTATGAGATCCTCCACAGATACGCAGTATTTT
TRBV19	once	.	TRBJ1-3	CASSIRRDQSSGNTIYF	TGTGCCAGTAGTATTCGGCGGGACCAAAGCTCTGGAAACACCATATATTTT
TRBV9	few	TRBD2	TRBJ2-3	CASSVGGGSTDTQYF	TGTGCCAGCAGCGTCGGGGGAGGGAGCACAGATACGCAGTATTTT
TRBV5-8	.	TRBD1	TRBJ1-1	CASSADRIEKGATEAFF	TGTGCCAGCAGCGCGGACAGGATAGAGAAGGGTGCCACTGAAGCTTTCTTT
TRBV19	.	.	TRBJ2-1	CASRDRQAYNEQFF	TGTGCCAGTAGGGACCGACAGGCCTACAATGAGCAGTTCTTC
TRBV11-2	.	TRBD1	TRBJ2-5	CASSLEGAHDRGETQYF	TGTGCCAGCAGCTTAGAGGGAGCCCATGACAGGGGAGAGACCCAGTACTTC
TRBV5-1	.	TRBD2	TRBJ2-7	CASSPLDRGGLAGGQEQYF	TGCGCCAGCAGCCCCCTTGACAGGGGAGGACTAGCGGGAGGGCAAGAGCAGTACTTC
TRBV7-2	.	TRBD2	TRBJ2-3	CASSLYGLAGEDTQYF	TGTGCCAGCAGCTTATATGGACTAGCGGGAGAAGATACGCAGTATTTT
TRBV7-8	.	TRBD2	TRBJ2-5	CASSKRIAGAPQETQYF	TGTGCCAGCAGCAAACGAATAGCGGGAGCCCCCCAAGAGACCCAGTACTTC
TRBV9	.	.	TRBJ2-1	CASSARVTPYNEQFF	TGTGCCAGCAGCGCCAGGGTAACCCCCTACAATGAGCAGTTCTTC
TRBV11-2	.	TRBD2	TRBJ2-2	CASSLLFRLAAINTGELFF	TGTGCCAGCAGCTTATTATTTCGGCTAGCGGCTATTAACACCGGGGAGCTGTTTTTT
TRBV5-5	.	TRBD2	TRBJ2-7	CASSLSGGLDEQYF	TGTGCCAGCAGCTTGTCGGGAGGGCTGGACGAGCAGTACTTC
TRBV19	.	TRBD1	TRBJ2-7	CASRPPGTVYEQYF	TGTGCCAGTAGACCTCCCGGGACAGTCTACGAGCAGTACTTC